Here is one T cell receptor beta chain with its context. This entry comes from a study of T cells in narcolepsy. Some clones are missing from TCRdb's copy, which holds only in-frame ones; the method was immunoSEQ multiplex PCR. The table includes 20,000 to 25,000 clones, around 90% detected once. This CDR3 has 15 amino acids. Germline V gene lookup returns CDR1 SGHAT and CDR2 FQNNGV. Deletions cut 7 bases from V and 1 base from J, with 13 bases between. Specimen: CD45RA- memory CD4+ T cells from PBMCs. The source is a human donor with narcolepsy. The chain links TRBV11-2 to TRBJ2-2; D perhaps matches TRBD1 (5 bases). Written as DNA, the CDR3 is TGTGCCAGCACCCCCCAGGGTATGAACACCGGGGAGCTGTTTTTT. This codes for CASTPQGMNTGELFF.